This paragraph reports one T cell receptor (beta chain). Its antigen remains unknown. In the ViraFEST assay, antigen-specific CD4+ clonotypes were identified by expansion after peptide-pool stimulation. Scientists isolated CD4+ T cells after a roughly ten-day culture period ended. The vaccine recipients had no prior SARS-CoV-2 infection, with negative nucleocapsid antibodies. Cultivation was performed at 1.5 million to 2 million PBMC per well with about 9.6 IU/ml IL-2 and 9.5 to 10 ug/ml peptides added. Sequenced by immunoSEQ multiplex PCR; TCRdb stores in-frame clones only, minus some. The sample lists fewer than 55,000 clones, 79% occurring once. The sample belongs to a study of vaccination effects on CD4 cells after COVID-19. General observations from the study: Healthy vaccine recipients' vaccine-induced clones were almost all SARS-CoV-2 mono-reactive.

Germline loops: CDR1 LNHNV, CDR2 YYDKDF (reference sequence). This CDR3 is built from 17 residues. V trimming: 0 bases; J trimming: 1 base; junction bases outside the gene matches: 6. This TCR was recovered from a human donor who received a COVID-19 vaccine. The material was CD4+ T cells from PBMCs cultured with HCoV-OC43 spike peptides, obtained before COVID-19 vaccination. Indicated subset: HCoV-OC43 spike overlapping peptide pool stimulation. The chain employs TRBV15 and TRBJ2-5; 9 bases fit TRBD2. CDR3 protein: CATSRDSSGGLQETQYF. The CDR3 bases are TGTGCCACCAGCAGAGATAGTAGCGGGGGCCTCCAAGAGACCCAGTACTTC.